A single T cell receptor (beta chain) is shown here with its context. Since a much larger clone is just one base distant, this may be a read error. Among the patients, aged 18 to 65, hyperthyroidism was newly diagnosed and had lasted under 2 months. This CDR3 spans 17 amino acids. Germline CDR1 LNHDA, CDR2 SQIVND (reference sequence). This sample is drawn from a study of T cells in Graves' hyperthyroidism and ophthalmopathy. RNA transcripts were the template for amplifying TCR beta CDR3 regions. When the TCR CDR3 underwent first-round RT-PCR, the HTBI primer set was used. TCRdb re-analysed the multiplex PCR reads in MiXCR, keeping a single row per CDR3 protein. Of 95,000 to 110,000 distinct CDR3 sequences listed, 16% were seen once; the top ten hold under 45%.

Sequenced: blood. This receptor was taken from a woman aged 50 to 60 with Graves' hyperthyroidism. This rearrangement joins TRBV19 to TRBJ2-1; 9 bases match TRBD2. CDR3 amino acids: CANSPGPTSGSYNEQFF. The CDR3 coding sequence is TGTGCCAATAGTCCGGGTCCGACTAGCGGTTCCTACAATGAGCAGTTCTTC.